These T cell receptor beta chains were read from a single sample in a study of T cell responses to AZD1222 COVID-19 vaccine. Measured with immunoSEQ multiplex PCR; TCRdb has only the in-frame clones, and not every one. The sample records some 190,000 clones, 80% to 90% being singletons. The starting material was peripheral blood, obtained on day 0 of AZD1222 vaccination. Receptors originate from an adult in good health. Both conserved end residues are part of each CDR3.

V gene: TRBV5-1; J gene: TRBJ2-3; CDR3 protein: CASSLETGSTDTQYF
V gene: TRBV5-1; J gene: TRBJ2-1; CDR3 protein: CASREGTDNEQFF
V gene: TRBV27; J gene: TRBJ1-6; CDR3 protein: CASSLQSGMPLHF
V gene: TRBV5-6; J gene: TRBJ1-4; CDR3 protein: CASSARGLANEKLFF
V gene: TRBV7-6; J gene: TRBJ2-2; CDR3 protein: CASTTGAGRTGELFF
V gene: TRBV20-1; J gene: TRBJ2-2; CDR3 protein: CSASDRDRVRELFF
V gene: TRBV19; J gene: TRBJ2-7; CDR3 protein: CASSPGQGLENEQYF
V gene: TRBV12-3/TRBV12-4; J gene: TRBJ1-2; CDR3 protein: CASSLGWGYTF
V gene: TRBV7-9; J gene: TRBJ2-7; CDR3 protein: CASSSGTGTYEQYF
V gene: TRBV5-1; J gene: TRBJ2-1; CDR3 protein: CASSLGQYNEQFF
V gene: TRBV7-3; J gene: TRBJ2-5; CDR3 protein: CASSPLAGGPKTQYF
V gene: TRBV5-5; J gene: TRBJ1-1; CDR3 protein: CASSLLQGVTEAFF